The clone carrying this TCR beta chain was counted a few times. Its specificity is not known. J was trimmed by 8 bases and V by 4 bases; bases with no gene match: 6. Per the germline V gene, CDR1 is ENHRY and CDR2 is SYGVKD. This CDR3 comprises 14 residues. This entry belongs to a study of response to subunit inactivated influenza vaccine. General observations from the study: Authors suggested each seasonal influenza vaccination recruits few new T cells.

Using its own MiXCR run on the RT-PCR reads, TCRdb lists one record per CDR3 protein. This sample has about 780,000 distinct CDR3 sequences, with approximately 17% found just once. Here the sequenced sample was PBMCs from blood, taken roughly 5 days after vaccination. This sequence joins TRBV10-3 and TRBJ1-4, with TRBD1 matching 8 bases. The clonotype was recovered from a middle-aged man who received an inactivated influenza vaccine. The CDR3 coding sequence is TGTGCCATCAGTGGTACAGGGGGTCGAGAAAAACTGTTTTTT. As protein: CAISGTGGREKLFF.